The next 17 T cell receptor beta chains were all read from a single sample in a study of blood T cell repertoires in COVID-19. Only in-frame clones appear in the TCRdb table, and some are missing; sequencing was by immunoSEQ multiplex PCR. This table holds around 400,000 clones, 70% to 90% found once. Sequencing was performed on PBMCs or T cells enriched from blood (not recorded which). The source is a woman aged 18 to 35 who had been exposed to COVID-19.

This clone was observed once. The chain uses TRBV27 and TRBJ1-2; 7 bases align to TRBD1. Trimming cost V 5 bases and J 5 bases; bases outside gene matches: 17. The CDR3 sequence is 17 residues long. Germline loops: CDR1 MNHEY, CDR2 SMNVEV (reference sequence). Here the CDR3 reads CASSEEPGQLVLYGYTF. In DNA, the CDR3 is TGTGCCAGCAGTGAGGAGCCGGGACAGCTGGTTTTGTATGGCTACACCTTC.

CDR3 coding DNA: TGCGCCACTCGGGACAGGGCTAGGTCGGAGCAGTTCTTC. Protein: CATRDRARSEQFF. The genes are TRBV10-1 and TRBJ2-1, with 9 positions matching TRBD1. The germline V gene has CDR1 WNHNN and CDR2 SYGVQD (reference sequence). Losses at the gene ends were 10 bases for V and 10 bases for J; bases not matched to a gene: 11. The CDR3 loop spans 13 amino acids.

CDR3 sequence (DNA): TGTGCCAGCAGGTACCGGGACAGGCCAAATGAAAAACTGTTTTTT. Protein sequence: CASRYRDRPNEKLFF. This chain connects TRBV28 to TRBJ1-4; 8 positions match TRBD1. With 6 bases clipped from V and 5 bases from J, the junction kept 8 bases outside the gene matches. Germline V gene lookup returns CDR1 MDHEN and CDR2 SYDVKM. CDR3 size: 15 residues.

The chain employs TRBV19 and TRBJ2-7; tentatively, D is TRBD2 (6 bases). Per the germline V gene, CDR1 is LNHDA and CDR2 is SQIVND (reference sequence). The V end lost 9 bases, the J end lost 2 bases, and 20 bases lay between the germline ends. The CDR3 is made up of 15 amino acids. CDR3 DNA: TGTGCCAGCAAAGCGGAGGGAAGGGGACCCTACGAGCAGTACTTC. This codes for CASKAEGRGPYEQYF.

The chain couples TRBV27 to TRBJ1-4, with a tentative D call TRBD1 (5 bases). Between the trimmed V and J ends, which lost 3 bases and 4 bases, there was a span of 12 bases. Germline CDR1 is MNHEY and CDR2 is SMNVEV (reference sequence). There are 15 residues in the CDR3. CDR3 DNA sequence: TGTGCCAGCAGTTTTGGAACAGGCTTTAATGAAAAACTGTTTTTT. Translated: CASSFGTGFNEKLFF.

V is TRBV28 and J is TRBJ2-7, with D unresolved. Trimming took 5 bases from V and 3 from J, leaving 5 bases between them. The CDR3 is 11 amino acids. Germline CDR1 reads MDHEN; CDR2 reads SYDVKM. CDR3 nucleotide sequence: TGTGCCAGCAGTGGCGGCTACGAGCAGTACTTC. This sequence encodes CASSGGYEQYF. Complete variable domain (other parts from reference TRBV28 and TRBJ2-7): DVKVTQSSRYLVKRTGEKVFLECVQDMDHENMFWYRQDPGLGLRLIYFSYDVKMKEKGDIPEGYSVSREKKERFSLILESASTNQTSMYLCASSGGYEQYFGPGTRLTVT.

The gene calls are TRBV29-1 and TRBJ2-5; a possible D gene is TRBD2 (6 bases). This CDR3 is 13 amino acids long. Trimming pared 4 bases from V and 7 bases from J, leaving 16 bases between. The germline gives CDR1 SQVTM, CDR2 ANQGSEA. The chain's CDR3 is CSVGSLEGGTQYF. The DNA of the CDR3 is TGCAGCGTTGGCTCTTTGGAGGGCGGGACCCAGTACTTC.

The rearrangement uses TRBV7-9 and TRBJ1-6, with TRBD1 matching over 7 bases. V lost 4 bases and J lost 7; bases outside the gene matches: 7. The germline CDR1 and CDR2 sequences are SEHNR and FQNEAQ (reference sequence). This CDR3 comprises 15 residues. The CDR3 DNA follows: TGTGCCAGCAGCTACCGGGACAGAGGAAATTCACCCCTCCACTTT. Encoded protein: CASSYRDRGNSPLHF.

V gene TRBV12-5 combines with J gene TRBJ2-1, with TRBD2 matching over 10 bases. The CDR3 runs 17 residues. V was pared by 0 bases and J by 2 bases, with 4 bases of the junction left unmatched. Looked up from germline, CDR1 is LGHNT and CDR2 is FRNRAP. The CDR3 reads CASGLVLGTSAYNEQFF. In DNA form, the CDR3 reads TGTGCTAGTGGTTTGGTACTTGGGACTAGCGCCTACAATGAGCAGTTCTTC.

This rearrangement joins TRBV5-6 to TRBJ2-3; D possibly corresponds to TRBD1 (6 bases). This CDR3 has 15 residues. Per germline, CDR1 SGHDT and CDR2 YYEEEE. V was clipped by 0 bases and J by 3 bases, with 11 bases between them. Written as DNA, the CDR3 is TGTGCCAGCAGCTTGGTACTGGGGGCGACAGATACGCAGTATTTT. This translates into CASSLVLGATDTQYF. The full variable domain, rest sourced from reference TRBV5-6 and TRBJ2-3, is DAGVTQSPTHLIKTRGQQVTLRCSPKSGHDTVSWYQQALGQGPQFIFQYYEEEERQRGNFPDRFSGHQFPNYSSELNVNALLLGDSALYLCASSLVLGATDTQYFGPGTRLTVL.

V and J are TRBV28 and TRBJ2-4; 16 positions match TRBD2. V trimming: 5 bases; J trimming: 4 bases; junction bases outside the gene matches: 8. CDR1 is MDHEN and CDR2 is SYDVKM in the germline V gene. The CDR3 sequence is 18 residues long. The CDR3 DNA reads as TGTGCCAGCAGTCCTACACCGGGACTAGCGGGGGGGAAAAACATTCAGTACTTC. Its translation: CASSPTPGLAGGKNIQYF.

The rearrangement joins TRBV6-5 to TRBJ2-7; 12 bases align to TRBD2. Looked up from germline, CDR1 is MNHEY and CDR2 is SVGAGI. The CDR3 consists of 15 residues. Trimming cost V 6 bases and J 6 bases; bases outside gene matches: 9. The CDR3 loop is CASSTETSGRSEQYF. Written as DNA, the CDR3 is TGTGCCAGCAGCACCGAGACTAGCGGGAGAAGCGAGCAGTACTTC.

CDR3 in DNA: TGCGCCAGCAGTCAACCCTCTACGGACAGGGAGGGCAATCAGCCCCAGCATTTT. This gives the protein CASSQPSTDREGNQPQHF. This chain links TRBV23-1 with TRBJ1-5, with 8 bases identical to TRBD1. TRBV23-1 is identified as an open reading frame with a role that is uncertain. J gave up 2 bases and V 2 bases, and 11 bases lay outside the gene matches. The CDR3 loop spans 18 amino acids.

CDR3 amino acids: CASSLGRDDGYTF. The CDR3 coding sequence is TGTGCCAGCAGCTTGGGGAGGGATGATGGCTACACCTTC. The chain employs TRBV5-4 and TRBJ1-2; D gene unclear. V gave up 0 bases and J gave up 6 bases, with 9 bases separating them. The V gene's germline CDR1 is SGHNT and CDR2 YYREEE (reference sequence). The CDR3 has 13 residues.

V usage is TRBV4-3 and J usage is TRBJ1-6, with TRBD1 matching 9 bases. Per germline, CDR1 LGHNA and CDR2 YSLEER. CDR3 length: 15 residues. J lost 7 bases, V lost 2 bases, and 3 bases had no gene match. The CDR3 sequence: CASSQFGQGNSPLHF. CDR3 coding DNA: TGCGCCAGCAGCCAATTTGGACAGGGGAATTCACCCCTCCACTTT.

The gene calls are TRBV3-1 (or the pseudogene TRBV3-2) and TRBJ2-7; weak D call: TRBD1 (5 bases). V lost 4 bases and J lost 6, with 16 bases in between. This CDR3 contains 14 residues. The germline V gene has CDR1 LGHDT and CDR2 YNNKEL (reference sequence). The CDR3 region is CASSPRQGSGEQYF. DNA of the CDR3: TGTGCCAGCAGCCCGAGGCAGGGTTCTGGCGAGCAGTACTTC.

The rearrangement uses TRBV5-6 and TRBJ1-1; 8 bases map to TRBD1. CDR1 is SGHDT and CDR2 is YYEEEE in the germline V gene. J was trimmed by 4 bases and V by 3 bases; bases with no gene match: 2. This CDR3 is 13 amino acids long. CDR3 amino acids: CASSYGQGTEAFF. CDR3 nucleotides: TGTGCCAGCAGCTACGGACAGGGCACTGAAGCTTTCTTT. Using reference TRBV5-6 and TRBJ1-1 for the parts outside the CDR3, the full variable domain is DAGVTQSPTHLIKTRGQQVTLRCSPKSGHDTVSWYQQALGQGPQFIFQYYEEEERQRGNFPDRFSGHQFPNYSSELNVNALLLGDSALYLCASSYGQGTEAFFGQGTRLTVV.